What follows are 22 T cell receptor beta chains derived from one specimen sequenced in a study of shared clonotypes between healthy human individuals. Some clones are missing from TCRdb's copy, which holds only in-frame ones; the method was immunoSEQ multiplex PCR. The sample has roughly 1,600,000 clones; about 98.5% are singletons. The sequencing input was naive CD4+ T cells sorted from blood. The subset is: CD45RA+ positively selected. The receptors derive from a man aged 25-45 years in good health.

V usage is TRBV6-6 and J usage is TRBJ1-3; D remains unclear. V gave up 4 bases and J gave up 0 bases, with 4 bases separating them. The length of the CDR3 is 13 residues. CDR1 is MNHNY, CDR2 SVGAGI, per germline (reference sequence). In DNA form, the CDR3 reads TGTGCCAGCAGTTCACACTCTGGAAACACCATATATTTT. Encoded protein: CASSSHSGNTIYF.

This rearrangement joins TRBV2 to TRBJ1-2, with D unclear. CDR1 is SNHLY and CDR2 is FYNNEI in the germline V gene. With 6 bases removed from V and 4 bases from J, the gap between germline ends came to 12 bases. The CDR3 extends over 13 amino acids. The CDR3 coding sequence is TGTGCCAGCAGCCTCGAGTTCTTCTATGGCTACACCTTC. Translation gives CASSLEFFYGYTF.

In DNA form, the CDR3 reads TGTGCCAGCAGCTTCTCGAGATCCTACAATGAGCAGTTCTTC. Translated: CASSFSRSYNEQFF. The chain recombines TRBV11-2 with TRBJ2-1; D gene uncertain. V lost 3 bases and J 1 base, leaving 7 bases between the germline ends. Germline V gene sequence: CDR1 SGHAT, CDR2 FQNNGV. This CDR3 is built from 14 residues.

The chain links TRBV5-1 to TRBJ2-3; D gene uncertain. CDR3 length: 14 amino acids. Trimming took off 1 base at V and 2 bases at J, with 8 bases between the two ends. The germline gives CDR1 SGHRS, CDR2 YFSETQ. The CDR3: CASSLLRLTDTQYF. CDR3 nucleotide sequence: TGCGCCAGCAGCTTGCTTCGGCTCACAGATACGCAGTATTTT. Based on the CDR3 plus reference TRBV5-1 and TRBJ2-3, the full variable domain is KAGVTQTPRYLIKTRGQQVTLSCSPISGHRSVSWYQQTPGQGLQFLFEYFSETQRNKGNFPGRFSGRQFSNSRSEMNVSTLELGDSALYLCASSLLRLTDTQYFGPGTRLTVL.

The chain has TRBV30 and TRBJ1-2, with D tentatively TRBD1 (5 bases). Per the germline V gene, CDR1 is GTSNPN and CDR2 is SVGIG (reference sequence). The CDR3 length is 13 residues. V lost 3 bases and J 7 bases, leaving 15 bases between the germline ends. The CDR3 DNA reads TGTGCCTGGAGCTCCTTGACAGTGGGTGGCTACACCTTC. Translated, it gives CAWSSLTVGGYTF.

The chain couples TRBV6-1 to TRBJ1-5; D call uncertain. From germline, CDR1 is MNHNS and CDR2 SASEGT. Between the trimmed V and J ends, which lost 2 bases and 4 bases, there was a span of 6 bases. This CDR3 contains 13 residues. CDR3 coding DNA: TGTGCCAGCAGTGAATTCGGGAATCAGCCCCAGCATTTT. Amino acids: CASSEFGNQPQHF.

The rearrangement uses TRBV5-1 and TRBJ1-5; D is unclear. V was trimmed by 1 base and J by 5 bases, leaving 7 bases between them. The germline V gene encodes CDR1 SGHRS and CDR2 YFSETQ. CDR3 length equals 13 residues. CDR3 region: CASSLFIDQPQHF. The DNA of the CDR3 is TGCGCCAGCAGCTTGTTTATCGATCAGCCCCAGCATTTT.

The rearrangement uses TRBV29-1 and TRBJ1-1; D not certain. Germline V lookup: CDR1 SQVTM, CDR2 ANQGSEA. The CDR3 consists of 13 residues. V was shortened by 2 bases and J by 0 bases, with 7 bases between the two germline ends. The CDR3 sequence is CSVERWLNTEAFF. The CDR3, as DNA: TGCAGCGTTGAAAGATGGTTGAACACTGAAGCTTTCTTT.

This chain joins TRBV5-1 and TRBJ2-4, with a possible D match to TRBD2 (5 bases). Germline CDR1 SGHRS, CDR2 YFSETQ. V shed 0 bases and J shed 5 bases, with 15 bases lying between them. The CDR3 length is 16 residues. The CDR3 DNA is TGCGCCAGCAGCTTGGGAGTGTTGAGGGTAGAAAACATTCAGTACTTC. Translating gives CASSLGVLRVENIQYF.

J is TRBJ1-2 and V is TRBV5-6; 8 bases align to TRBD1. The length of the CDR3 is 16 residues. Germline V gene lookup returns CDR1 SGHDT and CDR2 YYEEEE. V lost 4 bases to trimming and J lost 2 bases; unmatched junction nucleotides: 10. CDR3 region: CASSPPDAGGNYGYTF. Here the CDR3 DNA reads TGTGCCAGCAGCCCTCCCGACGCAGGGGGCAACTATGGCTACACCTTC.

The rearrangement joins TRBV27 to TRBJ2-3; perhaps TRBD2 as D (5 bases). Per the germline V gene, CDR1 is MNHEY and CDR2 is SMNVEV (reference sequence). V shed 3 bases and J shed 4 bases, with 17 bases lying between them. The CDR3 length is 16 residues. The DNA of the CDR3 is TGTGCCAGCAGTTTGGGTGTAGGCGGGCCTGCAGATACGCAGTATTTT. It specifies CASSLGVGGPADTQYF.

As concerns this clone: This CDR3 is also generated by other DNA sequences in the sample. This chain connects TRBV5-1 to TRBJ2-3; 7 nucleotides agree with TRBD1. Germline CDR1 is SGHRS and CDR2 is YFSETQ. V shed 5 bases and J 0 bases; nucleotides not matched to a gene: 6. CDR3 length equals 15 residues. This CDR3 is CASSAGTVSTDTQYF. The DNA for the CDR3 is TGCGCCAGCAGTGCCGGGACAGTAAGCACAGATACGCAGTATTTT.

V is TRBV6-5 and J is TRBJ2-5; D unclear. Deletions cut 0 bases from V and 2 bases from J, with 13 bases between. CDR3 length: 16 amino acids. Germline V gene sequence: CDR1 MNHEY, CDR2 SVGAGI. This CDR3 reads CASSYSTLGWQETQYF. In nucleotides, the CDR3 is TGTGCCAGCAGTTACTCCACTCTCGGGTGGCAAGAGACCCAGTACTTC.

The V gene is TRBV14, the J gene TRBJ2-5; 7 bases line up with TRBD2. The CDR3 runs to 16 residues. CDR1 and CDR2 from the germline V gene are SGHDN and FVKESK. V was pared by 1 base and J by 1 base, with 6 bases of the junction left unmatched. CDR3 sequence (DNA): TGTGCCAGCAGCCAAGGGCCCACGGGAGGCCAAGAGACCCAGTACTTC. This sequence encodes CASSQGPTGGQETQYF.

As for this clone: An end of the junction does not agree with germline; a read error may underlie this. The CDR3 here is CATRGSPGGASF. For the CDR3, the DNA is TGTGCCACGAGAGGGTCCCCAGGAGGTGCTAGCTTC. The J gene is TRBJ2-7, the V gene TRBV6-1, with D perhaps TRBD2 (5 bases). CDR1 and CDR2 from the germline V gene are MNHNS and SASEGT. The CDR3 extends over 12 amino acids.

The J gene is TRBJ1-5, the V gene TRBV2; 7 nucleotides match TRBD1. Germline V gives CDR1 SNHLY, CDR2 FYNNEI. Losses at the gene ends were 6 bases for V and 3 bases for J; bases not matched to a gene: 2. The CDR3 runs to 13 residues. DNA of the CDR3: TGTGCCAGCAGAGGACAGGACAATCAGCCCCAGCATTTT. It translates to CASRGQDNQPQHF.

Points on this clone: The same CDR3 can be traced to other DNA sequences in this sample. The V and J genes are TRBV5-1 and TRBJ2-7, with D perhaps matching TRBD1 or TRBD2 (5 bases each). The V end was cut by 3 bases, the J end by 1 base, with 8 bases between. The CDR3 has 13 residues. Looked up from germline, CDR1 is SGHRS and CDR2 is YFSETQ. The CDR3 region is CASSYGTSYEQYF. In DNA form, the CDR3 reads TGCGCCAGCAGCTACGGGACGTCCTACGAGCAGTACTTC.

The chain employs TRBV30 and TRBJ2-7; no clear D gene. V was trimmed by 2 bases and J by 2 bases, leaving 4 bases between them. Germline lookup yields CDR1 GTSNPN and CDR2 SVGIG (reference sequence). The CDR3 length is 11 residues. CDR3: CAWSLPYEQYF. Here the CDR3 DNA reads TGTGCCTGGAGTCTACCCTACGAGCAGTACTTC.

The CDR3 spells CATSRGGSSSYEQYF. As DNA, the CDR3 is TGTGCCACCAGCAGAGGGGGGAGCAGCAGCTACGAGCAGTACTTC. The chain carries TRBV15 and TRBJ2-7; D may be TRBD1 or TRBD2 (5 bases each). Germline V gene data show CDR1 as LNHNV and CDR2 as YYDKDF (reference sequence). V lost 1 base, J lost 3 bases, and 13 bases lay in between. This CDR3 spans 15 amino acids.

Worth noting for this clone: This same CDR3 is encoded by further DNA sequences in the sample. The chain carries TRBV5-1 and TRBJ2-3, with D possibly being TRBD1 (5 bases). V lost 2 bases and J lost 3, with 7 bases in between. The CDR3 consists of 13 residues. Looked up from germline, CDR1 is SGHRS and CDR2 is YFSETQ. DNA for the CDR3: TGCGCCAGCAGCTTTCAGGGTACAGATACGCAGTATTTT. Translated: CASSFQGTDTQYF.

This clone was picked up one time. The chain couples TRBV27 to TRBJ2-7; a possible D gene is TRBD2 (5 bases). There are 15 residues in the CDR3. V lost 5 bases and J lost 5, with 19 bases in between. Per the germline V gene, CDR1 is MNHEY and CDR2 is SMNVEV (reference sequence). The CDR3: CASSPPRGNNHEQYF. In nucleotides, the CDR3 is TGTGCCAGCAGTCCCCCTCGGGGAAACAACCACGAGCAGTACTTC.

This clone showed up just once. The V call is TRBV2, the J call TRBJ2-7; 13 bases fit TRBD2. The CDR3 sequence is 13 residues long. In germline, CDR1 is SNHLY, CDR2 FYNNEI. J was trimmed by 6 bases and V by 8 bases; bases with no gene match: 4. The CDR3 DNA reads TGTGCCAGCGGGGGACTAGCGGGAAGCGAGCAGTACTTC. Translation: CASGGLAGSEQYF.